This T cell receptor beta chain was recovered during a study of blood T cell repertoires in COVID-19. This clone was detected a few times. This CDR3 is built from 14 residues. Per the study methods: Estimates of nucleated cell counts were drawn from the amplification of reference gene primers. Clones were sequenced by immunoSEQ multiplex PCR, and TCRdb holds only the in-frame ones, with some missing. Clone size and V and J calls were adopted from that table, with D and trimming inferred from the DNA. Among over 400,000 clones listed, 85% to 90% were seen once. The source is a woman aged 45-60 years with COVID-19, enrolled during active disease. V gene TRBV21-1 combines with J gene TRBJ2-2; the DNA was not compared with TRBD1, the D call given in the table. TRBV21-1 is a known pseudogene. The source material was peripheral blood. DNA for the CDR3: TGTGCCAGCACCTCCAGGGGTTTTGAGGGGGAGCTGTTTTTT. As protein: CASTSRGFEGELFF.